This T cell receptor (beta chain) was profiled in a study of OX40 agonist ivuxolimab in advanced cancers. The CDR3 spans 14 residues. Trimming left V 2 bases short and J 6 bases short, with 10 bases between. Germline values: CDR1 MDHEN, CDR2 SYDVKM. Sequenced by immunoSEQ multiplex PCR; TCRdb stores in-frame clones only, minus some. In the table there are roughly 28,000 clones, around 79% of which are singletons. V and J are TRBV28 and TRBJ2-2; D is unclear. This specimen consisted of CD4+ or CD8+ T cells sorted from blood, obtained in a trial of the OX40 agonist ivuxolimab. The sequence was collected from an adult with an advanced solid tumor such as melanoma, head and neck, liver or kidney cancer. CDR3 region: CASSLPWVPGELFF. The CDR3 bases are TGTGCCAGCAGTTTACCTTGGGTTCCCGGGGAGCTGTTTTTT.